The present TCR beta chain was sequenced within a study of T cells in Graves' hyperthyroidism and ophthalmopathy. RNA transcripts yielded amplified TCR beta CDR3 regions. HTBI primers were the set used in a first-round RT-PCR of the TCR CDR3. TCRdb analysed the multiplex PCR reads with MiXCR anew, one entry per CDR3 protein. The data hold roughly 500,000 distinct CDR3 sequences, with about 46% observed a single time. For the diagnoses, clinical symptoms, serum thyroxine and TRAb, thyroid ultrasound and orbital computed tomography were used. This clonotype came up a few times. Germline CDR1 reads GTSNPN; CDR2 reads SVGIG (reference sequence). This CDR3 is 13 amino acids long. With 0 bases clipped from V and 6 bases from J, the junction kept 3 bases outside the gene matches.

The sample taken for sequencing was peripheral blood or thyroid tissue (not recorded which). This TCR derives from an adult woman with Graves' disease, either hyperthyroidism or ophthalmopathy (not recorded which). The chain has TRBV30 and TRBJ1-1, with 8 bases identical to TRBD1. Written as DNA, the CDR3 is TGTGCCTGGAGTGTTCAGGGGGCGGCTGAAGCTTTCTTT. Translation gives CAWSVQGAAEAFF.